This TCR beta chain appears in the sequencing data of a study of T-cell memory formation after mild COVID-19. TCRdb ran MiXCR on the 5' RACE reads and lists one entry per CDR3 protein. The sample has about 29,000 distinct CDR3 sequences; roughly 12% are singletons. The CDR3 has 15 residues. In germline, CDR1 is DFQATT, CDR2 SNEGSKA (reference sequence). J lost 5 bases, V lost 5 bases, and 7 bases had no gene match. Study conclusions and caveats: Contracting CD4+ clones were located mainly in CM and EM, and CD8+ clones in EMRA. SARS-CoV-2 specificity was not confirmed for second-wave clones peaking on day 37.

As regards this clonotype: What it binds is unknown.

The clonotype comes from an adult woman who had mild COVID-19 (a few samples of this study predate the infection). Cell type and time point are not known. This chain joins TRBV20-1 and TRBJ2-1; 12 nucleotides line up with TRBD2. The sequenced material came from PBMCs or a T cell subset sorted from them (not recorded which). The CDR3 protein is CSALSGLAGNNEQFF. The CDR3 DNA follows: TGCAGTGCTCTCTCTGGACTAGCGGGAAACAATGAGCAGTTCTTC.